A selection of T cell receptor beta chains follows, all from one sample in a study of beta chain features in type 1 diabetes. Data came from immunoSEQ multiplex PCR; TCRdb stores just in-frame clones and leaves some out. This table has hundreds of thousands of clones, 15% to 17% appearing once. Source material: naive CD4+ T cells from blood. The receptors were sampled from a man between 18 and 35 years old in good health. Both conserved end residues are part of each CDR3. Each record gives: clone size, V gene, J gene, D gene, CDR3 DNA, CDR3 protein. D genes are given only for firm matches. Some rows mark clone size as missing; the rest say once, few, many or name a class of expanded clone.

few	TRBV28	TRBJ2-3	TRBD2	TGTGCCAGCAGTTTTCGAGCGGGGAGCACAGATACGCAGTATTTT	CASSFRAGSTDTQYF
few	TRBV6-5	TRBJ2-7	TRBD2	TGTGCCAGCAGACCTAGCGGGGGGGGCTCCTACGAGCAGTACTTC	CASRPSGGGSYEQYF
few	TRBV9	TRBJ2-7	.	TGTGCCAGCAGCGTCAGTGACGGACGGGTCTACGAGCAGTACTTC	CASSVSDGRVYEQYF
few	TRBV28	TRBJ1-3	.	TGTGCCAGCAGTTCCCAGAACAGGTTCCCTGGAAACACCATATATTTT	CASSSQNRFPGNTIYF
few	TRBV27	TRBJ2-1	.	TGTGCCAGCGGTTTGGACAGAATTGCGTACAATGAGCAGTTCTTC	CASGLDRIAYNEQFF
few	TRBV19	TRBJ2-7	.	TGTGCCAGTAGTATAGAGGGAGCAGGGGTTACCTACGAGCAGTACTTC	CASSIEGAGVTYEQYF
few	TRBV2	TRBJ1-5	.	TGTGCCAGCAGTCCCTCAAGGTGGGATCAGCCCCAGCATTTT	CASSPSRWDQPQHF
.	TRBV28	TRBJ1-2	TRBD1	TGTGCCAGCAGGGGACAGGTCTACGGCTACACCTTC	CASRGQVYGYTF
few	TRBV19	TRBJ1-5	.	TGTGCCAGTAGCACTGGACAGAGTAGGATCCAGCCCCAGCATTTT	CASSTGQSRIQPQHF
few	TRBV7-2	TRBJ1-1	.	TGTGCCAGCAGCTTCCTCAGGGGAGGTACTGAAGCTTTCTTT	CASSFLRGGTEAFF
few	TRBV4-1	TRBJ1-4	.	TGCGCCAGCAGCCAAGGGATTTGGCGCAGAGTTAATGAAAAACTGTTTTTT	CASSQGIWRRVNEKLFF
.	TRBV5-6	TRBJ2-5	.	TGTGCCAGCAGCCACACAGGGGGGGAAGAGACCCAGTACTTC	CASSHTGGEETQYF
.	TRBV29-1	TRBJ1-1	.	TGCAGCGTAGGTCCGAGGAACACTGAAGCTTTCTTT	CSVGPRNTEAFF
.	TRBV4-3	TRBJ1-2	.	TGCGCCAGCAGCCAAGATCGTAGAGATGGCTACACCTTC	CASSQDRRDGYTF
.	TRBV9	TRBJ2-1	TRBD2	TGTGCCAGCAGCCCCGGGGGGGTTTACAATGAGCAGTTCTTC	CASSPGGVYNEQFF
few	TRBV28	TRBJ2-6	.	TGTGCCAGCAGTTTCGGCAGCCTCGGCTCTGGGGCCAACGTCCTGACTTTC	CASSFGSLGSGANVLTF
few	TRBV7-2	TRBJ1-3	TRBD1	TGTGCCAGCAGCTCGACAGGGTTCCCTGGAAACACCATATATTTT	CASSSTGFPGNTIYF
.	TRBV5-1	TRBJ2-7	.	TGCGCCAGCAGCTTGGCGATGGGCCCGAGTATAGGAACCTACGAGCAGTACTTC	CASSLAMGPSIGTYEQYF
few	TRBV9	TRBJ1-1	.	TGTGCCAGCAGCGTAGCGGGGCTAGGGGGAGCTTTCTTT	CASSVAGLGGAFF
.	TRBV13	TRBJ1-6	.	TGTGCCAGCAGCTCCTCAGTCGGTTGGCATTCACCCCTCCACTTT	CASSSSVGWHSPLHF
few	TRBV4-1	TRBJ1-5	.	TGCGCCAGCAGCCAAGAAGGGAGCAATCAGCCCCAGCATTTT	CASSQEGSNQPQHF
.	TRBV28	TRBJ2-3	.	TGTGCCAGCGGCCTAGGGACAAGGGGCACAGATACGCAGTATTTT	CASGLGTRGTDTQYF
few	TRBV7-3	TRBJ2-1	.	TGTGCCAGCAGCTTGAAGACCTACAATGAGCAGTTCTTC	CASSLKTYNEQFF